This section outlines one T cell receptor beta chain sequence together with its context. Antigen unknown. This sample stems from a study of early T cells in non-severe SARS-CoV-2 infection. Study-level information: From unsorted whole blood, bulk RNA was sequenced, and the chains remained unpaired.

The CDR3 has 14 amino acids. CDR1 is MNHEY and CDR2 is SVGAGI in the germline V gene. The V end was cut by 6 bases, the J end by 6 bases, with 17 bases between. Notes on the study in general: VDJdb matching skewed toward anti-spike CD8 responses, missing private and CD4 specificities.

TCRdb itself ran the 5' RACE reads through MiXCR, one entry per CDR3 protein. The data show about 62,000 distinct CDR3 sequences, roughly a tenth seen once. The sample consisted of whole blood. The chain combines TRBV6-5 with TRBJ1-2, with D possibly TRBD1 on 6 matching bases. The sequence derives from an adult who was a healthcare worker with PCR-confirmed SARS-CoV-2 infection or an uninfected control (not recorded which). The CDR3 DNA is TGTGCCAGCAGCCAGGCACAGGGCCACGATGGCTACACCTTC. It codes for CASSQAQGHDGYTF.